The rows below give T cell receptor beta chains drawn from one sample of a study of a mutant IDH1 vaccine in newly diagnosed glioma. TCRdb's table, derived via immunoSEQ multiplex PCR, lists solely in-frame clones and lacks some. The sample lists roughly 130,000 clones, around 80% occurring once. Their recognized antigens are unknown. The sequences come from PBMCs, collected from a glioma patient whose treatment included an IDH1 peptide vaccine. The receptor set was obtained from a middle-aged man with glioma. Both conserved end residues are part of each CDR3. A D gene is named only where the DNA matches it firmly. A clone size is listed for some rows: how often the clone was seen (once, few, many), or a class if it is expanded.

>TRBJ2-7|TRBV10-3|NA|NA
CAISPDSLSYEQYF
TGTGCCATCAGTCCGGACTCGCTTTCCTACGAGCAGTACTTC
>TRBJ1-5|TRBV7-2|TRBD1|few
CASSLLGTGGGQPQHF
TGTGCCAGCAGCCTCTTAGGGACAGGGGGCGGACAGCCCCAGCATTTT
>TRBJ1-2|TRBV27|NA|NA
CASSPGGGGGGYTF
TGTGCCAGCAGTCCTGGTGGGGGTGGGGGTGGCTACACCTTC
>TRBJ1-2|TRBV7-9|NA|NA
CASSLAGARGYTF
TGTGCCAGCAGCTTAGCGGGGGCCCGAGGCTACACCTTC
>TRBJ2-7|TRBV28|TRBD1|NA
CASRKDRADEQYF
TGTGCCAGCAGAAAGGACAGGGCTGACGAGCAGTACTTC
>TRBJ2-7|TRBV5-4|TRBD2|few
CASSSDPTSSHEQYF
TGTGCCAGCAGCTCCGATCCGACTAGCAGCCACGAGCAGTACTTC
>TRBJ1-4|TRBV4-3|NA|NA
CASSQEGSSASKLFF
TGCGCCAGCAGCCAAGAGGGGTCATCAGCGTCCAAACTGTTTTTT
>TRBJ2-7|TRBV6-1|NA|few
CASRARTDSYEQYF
TGTGCCAGCAGGGCGAGGACGGATTCCTACGAGCAGTACTTC
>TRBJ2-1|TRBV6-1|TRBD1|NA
CASRGDRIYNEQFF
TGTGCCAGCAGGGGGGACAGGATCTACAATGAGCAGTTCTTC
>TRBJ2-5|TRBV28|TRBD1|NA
CASSLPRDRGLETQYF
TGTGCCAGCAGTTTGCCCAGGGACAGGGGTTTGGAGACCCAGTACTTC
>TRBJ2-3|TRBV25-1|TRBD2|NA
CASSAFRLAGFSPDTQYF
TGTGCCAGCAGTGCCTTCAGACTAGCGGGATTCTCGCCAGATACGCAGTATTTT
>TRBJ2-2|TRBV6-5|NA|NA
CASSYSDLTGELFF
TGTGCCAGCAGTTACTCGGACCTAACCGGGGAGCTGTTTTTT
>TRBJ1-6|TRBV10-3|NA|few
CAAAGGTDYSPLHF
TGTGCCGCGGCCGGCGGGACTGATTATTCACCCCTCCACTTT
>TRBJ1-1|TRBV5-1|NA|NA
CASRPYEETEAFF
TGCGCCAGCCGTCCCTACGAGGAAACTGAAGCTTTCTTT
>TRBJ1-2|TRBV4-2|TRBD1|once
CASSHLADRPLYGYTF
TGTGCCAGCAGCCACCTAGCGGACAGGCCCCTCTATGGCTACACCTTC
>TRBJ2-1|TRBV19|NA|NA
CASSFGTYNEQFF
TGTGCCAGTAGTTTCGGTACCTACAATGAGCAGTTCTTC
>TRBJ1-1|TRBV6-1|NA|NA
CASRTQFTEAFF
TGTGCCAGCAGGACTCAGTTCACTGAAGCTTTCTTT
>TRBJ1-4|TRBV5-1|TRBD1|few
CASSAGQLNEKLFF
TGCGCCAGCAGCGCGGGACAGCTGAATGAAAAACTGTTTTTT
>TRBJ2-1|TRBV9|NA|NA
CASSVAGLTYNEQFF
TGTGCCAGCAGCGTAGCGGGGCTCACCTACAATGAGCAGTTCTTC
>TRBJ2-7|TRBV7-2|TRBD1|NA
CASSLVGQAYEQYF
TGTGCCAGCAGCTTGGTTGGACAGGCCTACGAGCAGTACTTC
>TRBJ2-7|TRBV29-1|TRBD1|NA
CSVSDRVVYEQYF
TGCAGCGTCTCGGACAGGGTAGTCTACGAGCAGTACTTC
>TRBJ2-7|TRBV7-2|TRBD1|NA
CASSRPDRGPYEQYF
TGTGCCAGCAGCCGCCCGGACAGGGGCCCCTACGAGCAGTACTTC
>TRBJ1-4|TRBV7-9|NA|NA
CASSPTSEKLFF
TGTGCCAGCAGCCCGACATCAGAAAAACTGTTTTTT
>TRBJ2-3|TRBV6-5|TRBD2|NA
CASSALAGGTDTQYF
TGTGCCAGCAGTGCACTAGCGGGCGGCACAGATACGCAGTATTTT
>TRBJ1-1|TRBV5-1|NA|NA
CASSLGGRTNTEAFF
TGCGCCAGCAGCTTGGGGGGTCGGACGAACACTGAAGCTTTCTTT
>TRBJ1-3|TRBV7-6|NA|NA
CASSLQGSGNTIYF
TGTGCCAGCAGCTTACAAGGCTCTGGAAACACCATATATTTT
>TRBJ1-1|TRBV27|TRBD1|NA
CASSKGQGGLRTEAFF
TGTGCCAGCAGTAAGGGACAGGGCGGTCTTCGTACTGAAGCTTTCTTT
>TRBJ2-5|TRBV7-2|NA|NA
CASSLALLAGKTQYF
TGTGCCAGCAGCTTAGCGCTTCTAGCAGGAAAGACCCAGTACTTC
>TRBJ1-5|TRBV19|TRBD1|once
CASREGQLYNQPQHF
TGTGCCAGTAGAGAGGGACAGCTCTACAATCAGCCCCAGCATTTT
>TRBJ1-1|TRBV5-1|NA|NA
CASSSGSGEAFF
TGCGCCAGCAGCTCAGGGTCGGGGGAAGCTTTCTTT
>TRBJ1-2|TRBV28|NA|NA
CASSLGAGSLYGYTF
TGTGCCAGCAGTTTAGGGGCGGGGTCCCTCTATGGCTACACCTTC
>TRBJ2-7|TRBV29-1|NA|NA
CSVFLTEGGYEQYF
TGCAGCGTTTTCCTAACGGAAGGGGGCTACGAGCAGTACTTC
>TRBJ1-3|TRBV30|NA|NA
CAWRPGNTIYF
TGTGCCTGGAGGCCTGGAAACACCATATATTTT
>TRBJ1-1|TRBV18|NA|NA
CASSPEVGNTEAFF
TGTGCCAGCTCACCTGAGGTGGGAAACACTGAAGCTTTCTTT
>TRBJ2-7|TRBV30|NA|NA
CAWSADTKGGEQYF
TGTGCCTGGAGTGCGGACACTAAGGGGGGCGAGCAGTACTTC
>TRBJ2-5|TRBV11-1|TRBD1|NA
CASSPRTGQETQYF
TGTGCCAGCAGCCCACGGACAGGGCAAGAGACCCAGTACTTC
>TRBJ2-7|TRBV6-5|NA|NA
CASRLTGAPHEQYF
TGTGCCAGCAGACTAACAGGAGCCCCCCACGAGCAGTACTTC
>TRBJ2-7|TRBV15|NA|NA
CATSKAGNSYEQYF
TGTGCCACCAGCAAAGCGGGTAACTCCTACGAGCAGTACTTC
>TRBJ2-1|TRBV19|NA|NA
CASSIRFTNEQFF
TGTGCCAGTAGTATTAGATTCACCAATGAGCAGTTCTTC
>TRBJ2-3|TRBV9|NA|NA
CASSVAYSTDTQYF
TGTGCCAGCAGCGTAGCGTACAGCACAGATACGCAGTATTTT
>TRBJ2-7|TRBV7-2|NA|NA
CASSSFRGEQYF
TGTGCCAGCAGCTCCTTCCGTGGGGAGCAGTACTTC
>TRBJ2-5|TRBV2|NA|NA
CASSEARAGRQETQYF
TGTGCCAGCAGTGAAGCAAGGGCAGGGCGGCAAGAGACCCAGTACTTC
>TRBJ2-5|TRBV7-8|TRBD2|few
CASSLGGLAQYF
TGTGCCAGCAGCTTAGGGGGACTAGCTCAGTACTTC
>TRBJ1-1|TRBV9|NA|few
CASSTEGDTEAFF
TGTGCCAGCAGCACCGAGGGTGACACTGAAGCTTTCTTT
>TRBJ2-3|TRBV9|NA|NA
CASSGAHYTDTQYF
TGTGCCAGCAGCGGCGCCCACTACACAGATACGCAGTATTTT
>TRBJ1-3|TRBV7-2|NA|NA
CASSSSTGQSGNTIYF
TGTGCCAGCAGCTCCAGTACAGGGCAATCTGGAAACACCATATATTTT
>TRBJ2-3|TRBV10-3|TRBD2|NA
CAISELGLASDTQYF
TGTGCCATCAGTGAGTTGGGACTAGCGAGCGATACGCAGTATTTT
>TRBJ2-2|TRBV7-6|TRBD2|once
CASSSLLKPSGATNTGELFF
TGTGCCAGCAGCTCCCTCCTCAAGCCTAGCGGAGCAACGAACACCGGGGAGCTGTTTTTT
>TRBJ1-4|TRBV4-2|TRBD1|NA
CASSQDSRDSNEKLFF
TGTGCCAGCAGCCAAGATTCAAGGGACAGTAATGAAAAACTGTTTTTT
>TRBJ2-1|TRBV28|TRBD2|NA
CASRSIAGGRYNEQFF
TGTGCCAGCAGATCCATAGCGGGAGGCCGTTACAATGAGCAGTTCTTC
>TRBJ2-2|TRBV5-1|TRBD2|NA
CASSLAGGRASGELFF
TGCGCCAGCAGCTTGGCCGGCGGGAGGGCCTCGGGGGAGCTGTTTTTT